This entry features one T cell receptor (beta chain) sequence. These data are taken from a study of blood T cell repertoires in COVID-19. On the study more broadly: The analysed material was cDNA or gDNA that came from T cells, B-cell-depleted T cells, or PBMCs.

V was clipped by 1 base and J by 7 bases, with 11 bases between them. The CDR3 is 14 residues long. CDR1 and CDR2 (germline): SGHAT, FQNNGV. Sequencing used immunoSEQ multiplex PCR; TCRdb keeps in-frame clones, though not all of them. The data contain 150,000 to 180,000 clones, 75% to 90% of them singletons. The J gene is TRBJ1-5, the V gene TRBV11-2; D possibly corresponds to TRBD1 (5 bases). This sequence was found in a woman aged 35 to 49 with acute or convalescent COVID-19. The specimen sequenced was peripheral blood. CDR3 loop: CASSLAGQGQPQHF. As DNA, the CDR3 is TGTGCCAGCAGCTTAGCTGGGCAGGGACAGCCCCAGCATTTT.